This section outlines one TCR beta chain sequence together with its context. The table lists this clonotype with many counts. This clone's antigen is unknown. No much larger clone is present one base from it, and per-base qualities are unavailable. The record originates from a study of low-dose radiotherapy and immunotherapy resistance in tumors (dated by TCRdb to 2022 to 2024). Regarding the study in general: Patients in Cohort 1 were given 0.5 Gy per fraction every 2 weeks, and the prescribed total PTV dose was 6.5 Gy. Cohort 2 received 1 Gy per fraction every two weeks, with a total of 13 Gy over 26 weeks. Patients were given nivolumab as a 240 mg flat dose every two weeks and ipilimumab at 1 mg/kg every six weeks, with both drugs delivered intravenously. Cyclophosphamide 200 mg/m2 was administered intravenously every two weeks, one day before each radiation and immunotherapy administration. Patients took aspirin 300 mg orally once daily for four cycles, starting on cycle 1 day 1. Randomization of trial participants into treatment groups was not performed. Eight patients were included in the translational analysis, namely three from the first dose cohort plus the first five from the second dose cohort.

First-strand cDNA was synthesized using Superscript III and a set of TRAV- and TRBV-specific primers, so that both TCRalpha and TCRbeta chains were covered. TCRs were amplified for about 22 PCR cycles with Phusion, using a constant-region primer paired with the adapter attached to the V primers. Isolated mRNA was amplified with the MessageAmp II aRNA Amplification Kit, using a roughly 17-hour in vitro transcription at 37°C. The Dynabeads mRNA DIRECT Purification Kit was used to isolate the mRNA for TCR sequencing. Indexed Illumina adapters were added in a second Phusion PCR of 25 cycles, after which AMPure XP beads were used to purify the products. An Illumina MiniSeq instrument was used to deep-sequence the TCRalpha and TCRbeta libraries. The study's own analysis went as follows. Using custom Perl scripts, TCR sequences that encoded the same protein were pooled, out-of-frame sequences were dropped, and the abundance of each clonotype was calculated. The analysis excluded TCR sequences that were supported by just one read. Shannon entropy, Gini index, clonality, richness, and the frequency of TCRs shared between repertoires were included as repertoire metrics. TCRdb took the public reads, trimmed them with fastp at Q25, ran MiXCR for clone calling and kept in-frame beta chains. Rows merge per CDR3 protein into single entries with the most common DNA and genes. TCRdb's processing, not the study's, gives the V and J calls here. This sample comprises about 35,000 distinct CDR3 sequences, roughly 20% of them detected only once. About 8.3% of the sample rests with the top ten.

From a lookup of the germline V gene (reference sequence), CDR1 and CDR2 are LNHNV and YYDKDF. Ends trimmed: V by 5 bases, J by 3 bases; bases unmatched to a gene: 6. CDR3 length: 15 amino acids, cysteine to phenylalanine. Only CDR3 DNA remains: 45 bases, in frame from the first base. The sample's time point label, in plain terms: after trial treatment. The treatment or condition tag for this specimen amounts to: LDRT plus nivolumab, ipilimumab, low-dose cyclophosphamide and aspirin (RACIN trial). Donors were enrolled in RACIN, a single-arm phase I dose-escalation trial in which nivolumab, ipilimumab, aspirin, low-dose cyclophosphamide and low-dose radiotherapy were combined. Patients were eligible if they had advanced solid tumors that were TIL-negative.

The sample consisted of PBMCs, taken after low-dose radiotherapy plus immunotherapy. The chain employs TRBV15 and TRBJ2-3, with 9 bases matching TRBD1. The sequence came from a female donor with ovarian cancer. The CDR3 protein: CATSERGQGTDTQYF. The sequenced DNA: TGTGCCACCAGCGAGAGGGGACAGGGAACAGATACGCAGTATTTT.